The sequence of this TCR beta chain was determined in a study of identical twins. This clonotype has a count of ten or more. Healthy Caucasians supplied all donations. In TCRdb, the 5' RACE reads were re-called with MiXCR into one record per CDR3 protein. The table records a few hundred thousand distinct CDR3 sequences, 13% to 15% of them present only once. This CDR3 contains 15 residues. Germline-derived CDR1 and CDR2 are MNHEY and SMNVEV (reference sequence). The ends were cut back, 6 bases at V and 7 bases at J, with 21 bases in the middle. The same data also went into a second study, on yellow fever vaccine responses in identical twins. Per that paper: Reportedly, the response of twins' T cells to the vaccine seemed partly convergent, partly personalized.

V is TRBV27 and J is TRBJ2-5, with D perhaps assigned TRBD1 or TRBD2 (5 bases each). The source material was CD4+ T cells sorted from blood. This TCR was recovered from a woman aged 18-29 years in good health. CDR3 loop: CASSPLEGRVRTQYF. In DNA form, the CDR3 reads TGTGCCAGCAGCCCACTAGAGGGCAGGGTGAGGACCCAGTACTTC.